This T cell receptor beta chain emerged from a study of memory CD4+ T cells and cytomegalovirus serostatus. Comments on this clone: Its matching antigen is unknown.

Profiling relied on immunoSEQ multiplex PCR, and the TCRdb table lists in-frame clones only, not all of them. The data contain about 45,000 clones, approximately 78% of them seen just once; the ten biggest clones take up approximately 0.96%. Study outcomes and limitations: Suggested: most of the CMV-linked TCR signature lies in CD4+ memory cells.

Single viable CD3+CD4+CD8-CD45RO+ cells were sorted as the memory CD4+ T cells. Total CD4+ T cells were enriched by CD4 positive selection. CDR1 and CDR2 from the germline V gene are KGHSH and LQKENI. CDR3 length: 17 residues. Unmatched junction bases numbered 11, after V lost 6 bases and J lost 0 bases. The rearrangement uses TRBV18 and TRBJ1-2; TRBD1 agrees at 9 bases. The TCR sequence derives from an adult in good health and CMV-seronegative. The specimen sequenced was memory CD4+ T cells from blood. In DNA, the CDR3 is TGTGCCAGCTCGCGAAATGACAGGGGGATAGCTAACTATGGCTACACCTTC. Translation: CASSRNDRGIANYGYTF. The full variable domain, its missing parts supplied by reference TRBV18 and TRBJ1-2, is NAGVMQNPRHLVRRRGQEARLRCSPMKGHSHVYWYRQLPEEGLKFMVYLQKENIIDESGMPKERFSAEFPKEGPSILRIQQVVRGDSAAYFCASSRNDRGIANYGYTFGSGTRLTVV.